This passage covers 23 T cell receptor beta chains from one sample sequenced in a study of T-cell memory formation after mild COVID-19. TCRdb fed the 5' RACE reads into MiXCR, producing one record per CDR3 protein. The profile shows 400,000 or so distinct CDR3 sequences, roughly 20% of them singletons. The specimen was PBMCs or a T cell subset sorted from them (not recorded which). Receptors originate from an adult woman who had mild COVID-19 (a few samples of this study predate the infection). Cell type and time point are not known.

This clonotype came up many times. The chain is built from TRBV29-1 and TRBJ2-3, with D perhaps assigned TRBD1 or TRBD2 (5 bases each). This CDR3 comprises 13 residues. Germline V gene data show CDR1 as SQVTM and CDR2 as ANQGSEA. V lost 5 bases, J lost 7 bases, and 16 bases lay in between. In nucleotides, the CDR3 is TGCAGCGTTTCTTCCCCCGGGGCAAATACGCAGTATTTT. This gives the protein CSVSSPGANTQYF.

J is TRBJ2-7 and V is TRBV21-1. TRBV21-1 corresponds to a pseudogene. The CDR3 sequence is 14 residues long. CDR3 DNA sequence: TGTGCCAGCAGCAAAGCACGGTGCTCCTACGAGCAGTACTTC. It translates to CASSKARCSYEQYF.

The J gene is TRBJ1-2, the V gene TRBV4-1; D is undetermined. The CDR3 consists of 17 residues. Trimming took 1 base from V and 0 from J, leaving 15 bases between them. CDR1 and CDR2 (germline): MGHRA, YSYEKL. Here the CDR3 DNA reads TGCGCCAGCAGCCAAGGGGAATATCGTGATACTAACTATGGCTACACCTTC. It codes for CASSQGEYRDTNYGYTF.

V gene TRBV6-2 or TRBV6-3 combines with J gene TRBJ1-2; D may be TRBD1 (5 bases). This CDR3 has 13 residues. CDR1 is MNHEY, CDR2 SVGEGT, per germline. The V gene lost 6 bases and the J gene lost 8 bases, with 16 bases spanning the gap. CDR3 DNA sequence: TGTGCCAGCAGCGTCCCAGGGAGAAGCGGCTACACCTTC. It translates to CASSVPGRSGYTF.

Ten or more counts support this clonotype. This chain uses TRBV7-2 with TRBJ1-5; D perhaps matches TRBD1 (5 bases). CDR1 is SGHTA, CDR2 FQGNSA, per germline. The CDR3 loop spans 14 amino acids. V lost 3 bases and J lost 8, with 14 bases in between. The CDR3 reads CASSFEPGLKPQHF. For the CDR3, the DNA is TGTGCCAGCAGCTTCGAGCCAGGGTTGAAGCCCCAGCATTTT.

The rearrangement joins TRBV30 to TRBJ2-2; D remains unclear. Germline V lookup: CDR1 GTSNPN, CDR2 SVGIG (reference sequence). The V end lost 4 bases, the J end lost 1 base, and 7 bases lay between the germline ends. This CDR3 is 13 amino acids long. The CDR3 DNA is TGTGCCTGGACGGCTCAGAACACCGGGGAGCTGTTTTTT. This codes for CAWTAQNTGELFF. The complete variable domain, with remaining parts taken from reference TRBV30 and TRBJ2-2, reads SQTIHQWPATLVQPVGSPLSLECTVEGTSNPNLYWYRQAAGRGLQLLFYSVGIGQISSEVPQNLSASRPQDRQFILSSKKLLLSDSGFYLCAWTAQNTGELFFGEGSRLTVL.

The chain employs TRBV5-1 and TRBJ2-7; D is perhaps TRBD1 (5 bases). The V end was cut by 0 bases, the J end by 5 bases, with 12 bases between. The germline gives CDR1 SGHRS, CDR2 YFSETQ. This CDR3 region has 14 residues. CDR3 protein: CASSLGTIIDEQYF. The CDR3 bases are TGCGCCAGCAGCTTGGGGACAATCATCGACGAGCAGTACTTC.

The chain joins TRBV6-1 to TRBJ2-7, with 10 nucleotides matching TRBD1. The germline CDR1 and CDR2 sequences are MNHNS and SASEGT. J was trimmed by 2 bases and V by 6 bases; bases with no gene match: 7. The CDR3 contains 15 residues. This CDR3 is CASRGPGQGTYEQYF. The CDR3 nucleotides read TGTGCCAGCAGGGGACCGGGACAGGGGACCTACGAGCAGTACTTC.

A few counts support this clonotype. DNA of the CDR3: TGCAGTGCTAGAGATATGACCTCCAATGAGCAGTTCTTC. Translating gives CSARDMTSNEQFF. The chain couples TRBV20-1 to TRBJ2-1, with D uncertain. In germline, CDR1 is DFQATT, CDR2 SNEGSKA (reference sequence). V dropped 0 bases and J dropped 6 bases, with 9 bases sitting between them. The CDR3 loop spans 13 amino acids.

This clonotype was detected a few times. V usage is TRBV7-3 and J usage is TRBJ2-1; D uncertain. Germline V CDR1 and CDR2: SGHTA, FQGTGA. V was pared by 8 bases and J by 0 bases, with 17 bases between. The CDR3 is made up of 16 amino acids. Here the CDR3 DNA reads TGTGCCAGCGCTCCCGTAACCACGAGCTCCTACAATGAGCAGTTCTTC. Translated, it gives CASAPVTTSSYNEQFF.

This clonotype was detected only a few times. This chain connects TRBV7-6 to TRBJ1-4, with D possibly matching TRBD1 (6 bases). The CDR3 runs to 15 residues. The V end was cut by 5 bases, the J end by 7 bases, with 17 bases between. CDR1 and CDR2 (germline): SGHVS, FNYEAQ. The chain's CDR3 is CASSPRTEGIEKLFF. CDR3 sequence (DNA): TGTGCCAGCAGCCCCCGGACAGAGGGGATTGAAAAACTGTTTTTT.

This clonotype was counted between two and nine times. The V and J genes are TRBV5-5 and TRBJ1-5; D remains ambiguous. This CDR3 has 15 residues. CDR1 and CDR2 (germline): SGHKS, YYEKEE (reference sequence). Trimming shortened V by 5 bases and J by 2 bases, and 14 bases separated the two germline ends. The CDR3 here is CASSITPFGNQPQHF. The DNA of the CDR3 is TGTGCCAGCAGTATCACTCCTTTTGGCAATCAGCCCCAGCATTTT.

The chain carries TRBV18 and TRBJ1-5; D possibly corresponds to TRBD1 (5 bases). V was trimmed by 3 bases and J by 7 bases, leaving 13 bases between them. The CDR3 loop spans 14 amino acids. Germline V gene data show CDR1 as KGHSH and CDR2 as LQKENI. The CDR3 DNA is TGTGCCAGCTCACCGCGGCAGGGTCAGCAGCCCCAGCATTTT. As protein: CASSPRQGQQPQHF. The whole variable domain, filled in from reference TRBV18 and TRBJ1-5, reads NAGVMQNPRHLVRRRGQEARLRCSPMKGHSHVYWYRQLPEEGLKFMVYLQKENIIDESGMPKERFSAEFPKEGPSILRIQQVVRGDSAAYFCASSPRQGQQPQHFGDGTRLSIL.

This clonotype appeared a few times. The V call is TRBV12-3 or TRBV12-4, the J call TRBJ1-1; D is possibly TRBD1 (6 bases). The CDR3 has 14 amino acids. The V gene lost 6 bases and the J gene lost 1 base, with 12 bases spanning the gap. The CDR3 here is CASSQTGGNTEAFF. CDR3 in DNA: TGTGCCAGCAGCCAGACAGGTGGGAACACTGAAGCTTTCTTT.

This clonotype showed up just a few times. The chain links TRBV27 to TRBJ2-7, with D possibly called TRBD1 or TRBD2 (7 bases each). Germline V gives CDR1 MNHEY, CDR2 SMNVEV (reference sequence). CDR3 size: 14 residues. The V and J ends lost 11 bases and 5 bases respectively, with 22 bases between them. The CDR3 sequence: CASSQGGAINEQYF. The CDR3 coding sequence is TGTGCCTCAAGCCAGGGGGGGGCGATAAACGAGCAGTACTTC.

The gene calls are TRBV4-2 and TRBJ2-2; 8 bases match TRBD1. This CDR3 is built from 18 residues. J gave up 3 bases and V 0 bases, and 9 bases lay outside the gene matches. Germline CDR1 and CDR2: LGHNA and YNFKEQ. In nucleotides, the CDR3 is TGTGCCAGCAGCCAAGATCAAGGGGGACAGGCCTACACCGGGGAGCTGTTTTTT. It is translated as CASSQDQGGQAYTGELFF.

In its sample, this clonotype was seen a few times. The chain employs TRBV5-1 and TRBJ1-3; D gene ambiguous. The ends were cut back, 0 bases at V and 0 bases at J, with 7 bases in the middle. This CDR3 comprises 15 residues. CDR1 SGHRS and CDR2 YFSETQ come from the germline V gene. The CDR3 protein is CASSLEAISGNTIYF. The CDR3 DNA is TGCGCCAGCAGCTTGGAGGCAATCTCTGGAAACACCATATATTTT.

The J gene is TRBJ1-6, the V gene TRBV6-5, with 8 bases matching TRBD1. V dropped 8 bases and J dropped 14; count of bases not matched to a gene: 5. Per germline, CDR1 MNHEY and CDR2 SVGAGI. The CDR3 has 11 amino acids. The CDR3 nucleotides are TGTGCCAGCCGACAGGGGAACACCCTCCACTTT. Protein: CASRQGNTLHF.

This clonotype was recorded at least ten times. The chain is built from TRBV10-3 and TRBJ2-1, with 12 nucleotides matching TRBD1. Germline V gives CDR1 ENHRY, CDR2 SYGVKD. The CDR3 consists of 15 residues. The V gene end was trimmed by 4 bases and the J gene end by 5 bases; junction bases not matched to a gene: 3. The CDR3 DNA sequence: TGTGCCATCAGTGTCGGGGACAGGGGGCACAATGAGCAGTTCTTC. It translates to CAISVGDRGHNEQFF.

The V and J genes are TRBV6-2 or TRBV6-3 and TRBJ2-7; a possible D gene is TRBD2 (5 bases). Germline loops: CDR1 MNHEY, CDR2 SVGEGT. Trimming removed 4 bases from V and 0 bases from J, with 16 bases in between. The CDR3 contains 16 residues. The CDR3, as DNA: TGTGCCAGCAGTTCCTCTCTGCGGGCCCTCTCCTACGAGCAGTACTTC. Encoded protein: CASSSSLRALSYEQYF.

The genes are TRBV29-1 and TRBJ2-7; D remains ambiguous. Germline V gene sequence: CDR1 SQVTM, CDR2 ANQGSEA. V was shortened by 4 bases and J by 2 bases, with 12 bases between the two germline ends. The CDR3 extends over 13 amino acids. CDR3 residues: CSVGQLSTYEQYF. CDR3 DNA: TGCAGCGTTGGACAACTTTCGACCTACGAGCAGTACTTC.

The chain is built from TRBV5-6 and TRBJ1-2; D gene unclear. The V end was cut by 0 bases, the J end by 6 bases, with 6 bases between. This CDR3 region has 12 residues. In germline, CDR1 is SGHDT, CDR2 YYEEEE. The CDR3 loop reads CASSLALDGYTF. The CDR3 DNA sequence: TGTGCCAGCAGCTTGGCTTTGGATGGCTACACCTTC.

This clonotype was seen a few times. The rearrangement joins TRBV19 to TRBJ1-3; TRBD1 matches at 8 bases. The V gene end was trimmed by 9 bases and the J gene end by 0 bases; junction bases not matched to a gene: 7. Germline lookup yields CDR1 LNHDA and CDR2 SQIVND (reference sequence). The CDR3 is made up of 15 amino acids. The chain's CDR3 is CASRGQGASGNTIYF. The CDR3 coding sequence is TGTGCCAGCCGAGGGCAGGGGGCCTCTGGAAACACCATATATTTT.